This T cell receptor (beta chain) was retrieved from a study of early stage breast cancer tumors. Background on the study: Among roughly twelve ER+/PR+/HER2- tumors, eight were ductal, four lobular. Study results and caveats: Bulk DNA sequencing of unsorted cells missed chain pairing and markers. Most shared enriched TCRB sequences were commonly generated ones.

Blood replicates held 0.5 ug DNA, tumor or normal breast roughly 1.5 ug, two each. Method: immunoSEQ multiplex PCR; TCRdb's copy keeps in-frame clones and lacks some. The data hold roughly 58,000 clones, with about 93% observed a single time. Worth noting for this clone: Antigen unknown.

The CDR3 runs to 16 residues. The germline CDR1 and CDR2 sequences are LNHNV and YYDKDF (reference sequence). V lost 1 base and J 2 bases, leaving 12 bases between the germline ends. The chain is built from TRBV15 and TRBJ1-3; TRBD1 might be the D (6 bases). The sequenced material came from blood. The source of this sequence is a person aged 70 to 85 with breast cancer. CDR3 in DNA: TGTGCCACCAGCAGAGGGGACATTGAAACTGGAAACACCATATATTTT. Its translation: CATSRGDIETGNTIYF. Based on the CDR3 plus reference TRBV15 and TRBJ1-3, the full variable domain is DAMVIQNPRYQVTQFGKPVTLSCSQTLNHNVMYWYQQKSSQAPKLLFHYYDKDFNNEADTPDNFQSRRPNTSFCFLDIRSPGLGDTAMYLCATSRGDIETGNTIYFGEGSWLTVV.